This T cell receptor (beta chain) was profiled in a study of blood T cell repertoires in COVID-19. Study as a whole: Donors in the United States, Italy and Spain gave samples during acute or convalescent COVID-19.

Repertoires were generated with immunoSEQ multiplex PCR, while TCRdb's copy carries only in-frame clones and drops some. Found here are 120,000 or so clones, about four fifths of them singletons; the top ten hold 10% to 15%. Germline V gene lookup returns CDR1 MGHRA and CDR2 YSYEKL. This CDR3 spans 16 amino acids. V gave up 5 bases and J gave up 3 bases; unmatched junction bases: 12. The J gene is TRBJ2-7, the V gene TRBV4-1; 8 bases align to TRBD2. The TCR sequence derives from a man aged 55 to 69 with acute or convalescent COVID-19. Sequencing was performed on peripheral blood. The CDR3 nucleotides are TGCGCCAGCAGCTCAAGACCCGGGACTAGGTTCTACGAGCAGTACTTC. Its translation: CASSSRPGTRFYEQYF.